This TCR beta chain came from a study of blood T cell repertoires in COVID-19 (TCRdb year 2020). In terms of the full investigation: Samples covering the acute and convalescent phases of COVID-19 were provided by collaborators in the United States, Italy and Spain. The prospective study material was composed of cDNA or gDNA derived from T cells, B-cell-depleted T cells, or PBMCs. Deeply sampled blood TCRbeta repertoires from subjects exposed to, actively infected with, or recovered from COVID-19 were included in the dataset. A freely available public database, intended as a resource for researchers studying the immune response to SARS-CoV-2, is where the repertoires were released. Samples were obtained from the ongoing ImmuneRACE study (first 160 participants) and from about 1,300 subjects provided by 6 global collaborators. Nearly every sample came with metadata listing a de-identified subject ID, COVID-19 status, age in years and sex. Where HLA class I and class II types were available, the types were taken from metadata supplied by the sample provider, not from assay-based typing.

As concerns this clone: The clone's antigen remains unknown. Base qualities are not recorded, but no much larger clone differs from it by a single base.

The germline V gene encodes CDR1 SGHTA and CDR2 FQGTGA. V is reduced by 4 bases and J by 4 bases, leaving a spacing of 13 bases between them. The CDR3 contains 14 residues, cysteine and phenylalanine counted. Only the CDR3 DNA is retained, 42 bases long and in frame from the first base. TCRbeta CDR3 regions were amplified from genomic DNA using the immunoSEQ Assay, a bias-controlled multiplex PCR. In the original analysis: Nucleated cell counts per sample were estimated from amplification of reference gene primers within the assay. To quantify the absolute abundance of each unique TCRbeta CDR3 rearrangement, sequence reads were collapsed and filtered. Productive Simpson clonality was computed per sample as the square root of Simpson's diversity index over productive rearrangements. Not all clones reach the TCRdb copy of this immuneACCESS table, which keeps in-frame sequences only. Checked studies attribute under half of the gap to unresolved V genes and leave the rest unexplained. D and trimming come from the DNA, and the V and J calls and clone size come from that table. Across this sample there are 250,000 or so clones, with approximately 82% seen only once. The top ten hold around 2% of the sample.

Overall results and qualifications from the work: The quantity of clinical and demographic metadata differed by source and by participant and was supplied without curation.

A second Seattle source provided samples from volunteer blood donors who had recovered from COVID-19. Collaborating institutions collected whole blood in K2EDTA tubes following their own protocols. For TCRbeta analysis, collaborator samples were shipped as frozen whole blood, as isolated PBMCs, or as DNA extracted from either sample type. The chain is encoded by TRBV7-3 joined to TRBJ2-5; TRBD1 is a possible D gene, resting on 5 matching bases. The clonotype originates from a man aged 25 to 40 who had recovered from COVID-19. The sample taken for sequencing was peripheral blood. At the DNA level, the sequence is TGTGCCAGCAGCTCGCAGGGTTCCGGAGAGACCCAGTACTTC. Its protein is CASSSQGSGETQYF.